The TCR beta chain under discussion was sequenced for a study of OX40 agonist ivuxolimab in advanced cancers. Germline V gives CDR1 SGHNT, CDR2 YYREEE (reference sequence). Deletions cut 0 bases from V and 2 bases from J, with 6 bases between. CDR3 length equals 14 residues. The method was immunoSEQ multiplex PCR; TCRdb's version includes in-frame clones alone and lacks a portion of them. Among about 83,000 clones, 65% to 90% were seen once, and the ten largest hold more than 0.6%. The sequences come from CD4+ or CD8+ T cells sorted from blood, collected in a trial of the OX40 agonist ivuxolimab. This sequence originates from an adult with an advanced solid tumor such as melanoma, head and neck, liver or kidney cancer. The gene calls are TRBV5-4 and TRBJ1-3; D is perhaps TRBD1 (6 bases). The CDR3 is CASSLAGAGNTIYF. CDR3 in DNA: TGTGCCAGCAGCTTGGCAGGGGCTGGAAACACCATATATTTT.